This T cell receptor (beta chain) derives from a study of T cells expressing NK-cell markers. Study summary: Investigators obtained TCR beta repertoires from sorted CD3+CD56+NKG2C+, CD3+CD56+NKG2C- and CD3+CD56-NKG2C+ T cells.

Generation of TCR beta cDNA was performed by 5'RACE template switching incorporating UMIs. TCRdb reworked the 5' RACE reads into one entry per CDR3 protein, no DNA. This sample's clone table lists about 550,000 distinct CDR3 sequences. Study-level results: These clonotypes additionally ranked first within the CD3+CD56-NKG2C+ fraction of a handful of donors. NKG2C+ dominant clonotype frequencies in six donors were about 1.0-7.0% of CD8+ T cells.

Points on this clonotype: Its antigen is as yet unknown.

This CDR3 spans 14 amino acids. CDR1 and CDR2 from the germline V gene are MGHDK and SYGVNS. The sample was blood T cells: a sorted CD56 or NKG2C T cell subset, CD4+ or CD8+ T cells, or bulk PBMC T cells (not recorded which). The sequence came from a man aged 18 to 35 in good health. The rearrangement uses TRBV25-1 and TRBJ2-7; TCRdb calls TRBD1, which cannot be checked without DNA. Here the CDR3 reads CASSVGQGGREQYF.